This TCR beta chain was captured in a study of human T cells and chemical hapten exposure. Across the study: Upper-back patches of 0.01% DPC were read at 6 days.

Regarding time point: patch test 2, 6 weeks after DPC sensitization. Treatment defined: therapeutic diphenylcyclopropenone sensitization with weekly scalp DPC. Study-wide results and limits: Expanded TCRs grouped into significantly more large CDR3 similarity clusters than controls produced.

On this clonotype itself: Antigen: not known.

Trimming took 4 bases from V and 3 from J; bases not matched to a gene: 3. The germline gives CDR1 MRHNA, CDR2 SNTAGT. CDR3 length equals 15 residues. TCRdb independently ran MiXCR on the RACE reads; one entry per CDR3 protein. The table lists tens of thousands of distinct CDR3 sequences, 6.6% of them singletons. This sequence was found in a woman in her thirties with alopecia areata. Some clones in this sample may be carry-over from other donors' samples. Sequencing was performed on whole blood, taken in connection with sensitization to the hapten diphenylcyclopropenone (DPC). The J gene is TRBJ2-2, the V gene TRBV6-4; 9 positions agree with TRBD1. The CDR3 coding sequence is TGTGCCAGCAGTGCACAGGGGGCGGACACCGGGGAGCTGTTTTTT. Encoded protein: CASSAQGADTGELFF.